This note documents a single T cell receptor (beta chain) sequence. This clone was counted only a few times. Its cognate antigen has yet to be identified. Base qualities were left out, and no much larger clone turns up one base away. The cohort comprised more than 550 healthy bone marrow donors. Cohort members were all nominally healthy when sampled, although unrecorded immune exposures were likely present. The donor was CMV seronegative and belonged to the group of more than 300 seronegative cohort members. A peripheral blood sample was collected from each donor, and TCR beta sequencing was performed on peripheral blood mononuclear cells. The Qiagen DNeasy Blood Extraction Kit was used to extract genomic DNA from the blood cell samples. The data were taken from a study of cytomegalovirus exposure and HLA in healthy donors (dated by TCRdb to between 2016 and 2019). As for the study more broadly: In an earlier analysis of 450 to 750 of the donors, roughly 300 Gb of sequence data and 95 million to 130 million unique TCR beta sequences from about 190 million T cells were reported. In an earlier analysis of 587 of the donors, high-throughput TCR beta sequencing was used to judge whether each TCR beta V gene segment behaved as functional or pseudogenic. A later analysis re-examined previously published TCR beta repertoires from just over 650 donors and added high-resolution HLA genotyping to investigate patterns of TCR occurrence. Besides the first cohort of 666 subjects, a separate validation cohort made up of 120 different subjects was used. An early release covering just under 650 HLA-typed donors comprised 250 to 350 gigabases of sequencing data and approximately 85 million unique TCR sequences. In a later genetic analysis, genome-wide SNP genotypes for about three fifths of the roughly 670 donors were used, and that subset was treated as a discovery cohort. Both class I and class II loci were covered by HLA typing, at four-digit resolution. The study used immunosequencing to profile the T cell repertoires of several hundred subjects and linked those repertoires to cytomegalovirus serostatus. The study aimed to test whether cataloging public T cell receptors could reveal signatures of past pathogen exposure. Among about 400 genotyped donors of the cohort, an average of approximately 220,000 unique TCR beta nucleotide sequences was sequenced per donor, of which roughly 17% were non-productive. Every discovery cohort repertoire had been produced on one sequencing platform. Among the roughly 400 genotyped donors, around 81% belonged to the genetic ancestry cluster associated with self-reported Caucasian donors. Typing coverage varied by locus: roughly 629-640 donors for A, B, C, DRB1 and DQB1; roughly 560 for DQA1; around 610 for DPA1; 450 to 480 for DPB1. Because of strong linkage in the cohort, 5 or 6 DR-DQ haplotypes were treated as single units for association and clustering. To predict cytomegalovirus infection status, the study brought together high-throughput TCR immunosequencing, statistical association of individual TCRs with disease status, and machine learning. Donor age, sex, ethnicity and CMV serostatus were compiled together with the repertoire data. The later analysis used no new phenotypic data to find candidate immune exposures, relying instead on TCR beta sequences and their occurrence across donors. The research as a whole found: In this cohort, only TCR beta chains were sequenced, and detectable features were limited by the absence of alpha or paired-chain data. It was suggested by the authors that the approach could potentially be generalized to other disease states and immunological phenotypes. A cluster of highly shared sequence variants was judged likely to be a technical artifact of the sequencing pipeline. According to a later analysis, most CMV-associated TCR beta chains appeared to be HLA-restricted, and the HLA associations seemed to be driven largely by CMV exposure. Because HLA typing was unavailable for some donors at each locus, only the typed subset was used in association tests. An earlier analysis of several hundred of the donors showed that most TCR beta V segments appeared in productive rearrangements either about 90% or about 30% of the time, which broadly matched IMGT annotations. Sequencing depth was assumed to be roughly uniform across donors in the presence/absence analyses, though that assumption may not hold. According to a later genetic analysis, donors in an Asian-associated ancestry cluster had fewer N-insertions in productive TCRs than the approximately 700-donor mean. A later genetic analysis associated a missense DCLRE1C variant with V-gene and J-gene trimming of TCR beta chains, and an independent cohort replicated the association. In a later analysis, the rate of TCR association differed among HLA loci, with DRB1 alleles having the most associated TCRs and HLA-C alleles having the fewest. CMV serostatus was the only immune exposure information available for the cohort. The classifier was reported to diagnose cytomegalovirus status with high specificity and sensitivity in both the original and validation cohorts. A further reported finding was that TCR beta sequences accurately predicted the HLA-A and HLA-B alleles for most subjects in the first cohort. In a later analysis, several top co-occurrence clusters were reported to appear linked to parvovirus B19, influenza, CMV and Epstein-Barr virus. Assigning TCR associations to individual alleles was difficult when HLA alleles, especially DR and DQ, strongly co-occurred. Because the 87-base-pair reads could not distinguish some IMGT-functional V segments, including TRBV6-2 and TRBV6-3, those segments were excluded. In vitro tests confirmed that a few of the cytomegalovirus-associated TCR beta chains recognize cytomegalovirus antigens. Correlated functional status among segregating V segments might reflect linkage disequilibrium, but an unknown experimental factor could not be ruled out. The earlier analysis of 587 of the donors excluded some 15 rarely observed V segments, including chromosome 9 orphons, because counts were too low. In a later analysis, HLA-associated TCR beta chains showed more clonal expansion and lower generation probabilities than non-associated chains that were equally common. At a false discovery rate of 0.05, a later analysis linked roughly 17,000 TCR beta sequences to specific HLA alleles. The study listed 150 to 200 TCR beta chains as associated with cytomegalovirus. Across donors, most TCR sequences were observed very rarely, whereas some public TCRs were present in many individuals.

CDR3 length: 15 amino acids, cysteine to phenylalanine. Only the CDR3 DNA stays, 45 bases, in frame from base 1. Trimming leaves V shorter by 6 bases and J shorter by 10 bases, with the junction holding 13 bases beyond the gene matches. Based on the germline V gene, the CDR1 and CDR2 sequences are MDHEN and SYDVKM. Library preparation was by the immunoSEQ multiplex PCR assay. The multiplex PCR relied on a mix of 60 forward primers for TCR Vbeta segments and 13 reverse primers for TCR Jbeta segments. Amplification of the CDR3 region of rearranged TCR beta genes was performed with a multiplex PCR assay on genomic DNA. The Illumina HiSeq System was used to sequence the amplified TCR beta libraries as 87-base-pair reads. As for the original processing: A later analysis tallied around 87 million unique TCR beta chains across the 660 or so repertoires, and 10 million to 11 million of those chains were shared by two or more donors. A nearest-neighbor algorithm error-corrected the raw reads and collapsed the reads into unique sequences, merging closely related sequences to remove PCR and sequencing errors. To assign V, D and J gene segments, CDR3 sequences were aligned to IMGT reference sequences. For a sequence to be retained, at least a six-nucleotide match to both a V gene segment and a J gene segment was required. A rearrangement was called productive if the CDR3 had no stop codons and remained in frame with V and J, and every other rearrangement was called non-productive. Following IMGT convention, CDR3 was defined as the stretch from the second conserved V-encoded cysteine up to the conserved J-encoded phenylalanine. The earlier analysis of more than 450 of the donors excluded sequences that lacked an unambiguous match to a single V gene segment. In an earlier analysis of 500 to 750 of the donors, V segments were called functional above 56.7% productive rearrangements and were called segregating when the between-donor standard deviation exceeded 5%. To diagnose cytomegalovirus status from the catalog of TCR beta chain sequences, a statistical classification framework was built. V and J gene assignment, in a later analysis, came from comparing TCR nucleotide sequences with IMGT/GENE-DB human TR gene sequences. In a later analysis, CDR3 sequences and most-parsimonious VDJ recombination scenarios were assigned using the TCRdist pipeline. In a later analysis, each TCR beta chain was defined by its CDR3 amino acid sequence together with its V-gene family, and reads without a unique V-gene family were excluded. In a later analysis, 450 to 600 highly shared, low-generation-probability nucleotide sequences were removed to address suspected cross-contamination and a sequencing artifact. In a later analysis, a clonal expansion index for each public chain was calculated from normalized within-repertoire ranks of inferred template counts. Generation probabilities in a later analysis came from a VDJ recombination model fitted to out-of-frame rearrangements, and those results were checked against IGoR. In a later analysis, hypergeometric tests were used to score TCR-TCR, TCR-HLA and TCR-CMV co-occurrence, with a repertoire-size bias correction applied to TCR pairs. To estimate false discovery rates, a later analysis permuted the HLA or CMV assignments 20 times. In a later analysis, co-occurring TCRs were grouped with DBSCAN, and TCRdist sequence similarity was added when clustering was performed within HLA-allele-positive subsets. Co-occurrence clustering excluded repertoires with fewer than 30,000 or more than 120,000 public chains, plus five with anomalous nucleotide sharing. TCRdb's version of the immuneACCESS table is confined to in-frame rearrangements and falls short of the full clone set. An unresolved V gene accounts for under half of the shortfall where checked; the remainder is of unknown origin. V and J calls and clone size are those listed in that table; D and trimming were worked out from the DNA. Present in this sample are around 180,000 clones, about 80% of which were seen just once. Less than 1.1% of the sample rests with the top ten.

The TCR sequence derives from a woman aged 40 to 50 in good health and CMV-seronegative. The sample was PBMCs. The receptor chain draws on TRBV28 and TRBJ2-3; 10 bases in between match TRBD2. The bases are TGTGCCAGCAGCCGAACGGGACTAGCGTCAGGCGCGCAGTATTTT. Translated, this gives CASSRTGLASGAQYF. The full variable domain, with segments outside the CDR3 supplied by the reference TRBV28 and TRBJ2-3 proteins, appears as DVKVTQSSRYLVKRTGEKVFLECVQDMDHENMFWYRQDPGLGLRLIYFSYDVKMKEKGDIPEGYSVSREKKERFSLILESASTNQTSMYLCASSRTGLASGAQYFGPGTRLTVL.